The clone carrying this TCR beta chain was counted a few times. Antigen: not known. Presence of unique molecular identifiers characterized the TCR beta cDNA libraries. T cells numbering roughly 0.85 to 11 million yielded 450,000 to 500,000 cDNA molecules. TCRdb redid the calling of the PCR reads with MiXCR, one entry per CDR3 protein. Of 750,000 to 950,000 distinct CDR3 sequences listed, approximately 57% are singletons. The V gene lost 3 bases and the J gene lost 9 bases, with 15 bases spanning the gap. CDR3 length: 15 residues. The data are from a study of post-analysis software for immune sequencing data. Study-wide results and limits: A significant reduction in normalized Chao1 diversity was observed in multiple sclerosis patients versus controls. Five TRBV segments, TRBV5-6, TRBV5-1 and TRBV20-1 among them, were found more frequent in patients than controls.

The receptor was derived from a girl aged 5 to 17 with multiple sclerosis. The rearrangement links TRBV12-3 or TRBV12-4 to TRBJ1-6; D not resolved. The sequencing input was blood. CDR3 amino acids: CASSFYGGNSSPLHF. In DNA, the CDR3 is TGTGCCAGCAGTTTTTACGGCGGGAATAGTTCACCCCTCCACTTT.